The clone carrying this T cell receptor beta chain was recorded a few times. The CDR3 is 13 amino acids. The germline CDR1 and CDR2 sequences are SGHTA and FQGNSA. With 6 bases removed from V and 8 bases from J, the gap between germline ends came to 16 bases. The protocol was immunoSEQ multiplex PCR, while the TCRdb copy is restricted to in-frame clones and leaves out a portion. The sample yields around 70,000 clones, over 80% seen once. The source of the sample is a study of cytotoxic CD8 clonotypes in ibrutinib-treated CLL. This sample comprised PBMCs, obtained after 24 months of ibrutinib treatment. The chain employs TRBV7-2 and TRBJ1-2; weak D call: TRBD1 (5 bases). The sequence was obtained from a human donor with chronic lymphocytic leukemia. CDR3 coding DNA: TGTGCCAGCAGTACACAGAGGGGTCAGGGCTACACCTTC. It encodes CASSTQRGQGYTF.